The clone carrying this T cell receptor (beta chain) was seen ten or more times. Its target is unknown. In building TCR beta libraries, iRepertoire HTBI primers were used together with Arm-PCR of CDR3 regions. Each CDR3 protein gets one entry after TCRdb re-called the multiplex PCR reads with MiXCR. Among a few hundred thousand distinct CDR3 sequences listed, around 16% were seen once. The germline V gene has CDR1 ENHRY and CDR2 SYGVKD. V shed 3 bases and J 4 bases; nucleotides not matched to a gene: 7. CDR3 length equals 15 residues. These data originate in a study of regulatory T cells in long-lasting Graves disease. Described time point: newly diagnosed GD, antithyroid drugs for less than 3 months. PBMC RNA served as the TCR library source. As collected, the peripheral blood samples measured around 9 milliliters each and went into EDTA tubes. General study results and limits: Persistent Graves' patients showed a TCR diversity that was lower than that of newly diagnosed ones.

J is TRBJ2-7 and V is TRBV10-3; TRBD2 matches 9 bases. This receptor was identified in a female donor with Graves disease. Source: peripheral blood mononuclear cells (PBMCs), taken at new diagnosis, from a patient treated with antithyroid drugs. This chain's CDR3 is CAISDARGGIYEQYF. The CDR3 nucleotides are TGTGCCATCAGTGATGCGCGGGGGGGTATATACGAGCAGTACTTC.